Presented here are 3 T cell receptor beta chains from one specimen sequenced in a study of shared clonotypes between healthy human individuals. Generated by immunoSEQ multiplex PCR, the TCRdb table keeps only in-frame clones and is missing some. The repertoire holds about 2.2 million clones, with around 95% as singletons. In the naive CD8 group, cells lacked CD45RO and were positively selected for CCR7, so terminally differentiated effector memory CD45RA+ cells were left out. Sequencing was done on a sample of naive CD8+ T cells from PBMCs. Receptor source: a man younger than 35 in good health. Some clones in this sample may be carry-over from other donors' samples.

This chain links TRBV5-4 with TRBJ2-1, with TRBD2 identical over 14 bases. CDR3 length: 16 residues. The V gene's germline CDR1 is SGHNT and CDR2 YYREEE (reference sequence). Trimming at V came to 5 bases and at J to 8 bases, leaving 9 bases not matched to a gene. CDR3 amino acids: CASREGLAGVVDEQFF. The CDR3 DNA reads TGTGCCAGCAGAGAGGGACTAGCGGGAGTCGTCGATGAGCAGTTCTTC.

The chain uses TRBV6-5 and TRBJ1-1; 9 nucleotides match TRBD1. CDR1 is MNHEY, CDR2 SVGAGI, per germline. After removal of 5 bases from V and 11 bases from J, the junction contained 6 bases not matched to a gene. The CDR3 sequence is 12 residues long. CDR3 residues: CASSPGQGKAFF. Here the CDR3 DNA reads TGTGCCAGCAGTCCCGGACAGGGGAAGGCTTTCTTT.

The CDR3 sequence is CASSQEAGGGTQYF. DNA for the CDR3: TGCGCCAGCAGCCAAGAGGCGGGGGGCGGGACCCAGTACTTC. The chain couples TRBV4-1 to TRBJ2-5; TRBD2 aligns across 8 bases. In germline, CDR1 is MGHRA, CDR2 YSYEKL. V shed 0 bases and J 7 bases; nucleotides not matched to a gene: 4. The CDR3 covers 14 residues.